Sequencing of this T cell receptor (beta chain) was carried out in a study of blood T cell repertoires in COVID-19. For the study at large: PBMCs, B-cell-depleted T cells, or T cells were the source of the cDNA or gDNA that made up the material.

The repertoire was sequenced with immunoSEQ multiplex PCR; TCRdb's copy has only in-frame clones and lacks some. The table has some 46,000 clones, around 90% seen once. Sequenced sample: peripheral blood. The TCR comes from a man aged 50-60 years with acute or convalescent COVID-19.

The chain's CDR3 is CASSQTLGGRKAYEQYF. The CDR3 bases are TGTGCCAGCAGTCAAACTCTTGGCGGGAGAAAGGCCTACGAGCAGTACTTC. V is TRBV3-1 (or the pseudogene TRBV3-2) and J is TRBJ2-7, with 7 bases lining up with TRBD2. The CDR3 extends over 17 amino acids. V lost 6 bases and J lost 2; bases outside the gene matches: 16. CDR1 is LGHDT, CDR2 YNNKEL, per germline (reference sequence).